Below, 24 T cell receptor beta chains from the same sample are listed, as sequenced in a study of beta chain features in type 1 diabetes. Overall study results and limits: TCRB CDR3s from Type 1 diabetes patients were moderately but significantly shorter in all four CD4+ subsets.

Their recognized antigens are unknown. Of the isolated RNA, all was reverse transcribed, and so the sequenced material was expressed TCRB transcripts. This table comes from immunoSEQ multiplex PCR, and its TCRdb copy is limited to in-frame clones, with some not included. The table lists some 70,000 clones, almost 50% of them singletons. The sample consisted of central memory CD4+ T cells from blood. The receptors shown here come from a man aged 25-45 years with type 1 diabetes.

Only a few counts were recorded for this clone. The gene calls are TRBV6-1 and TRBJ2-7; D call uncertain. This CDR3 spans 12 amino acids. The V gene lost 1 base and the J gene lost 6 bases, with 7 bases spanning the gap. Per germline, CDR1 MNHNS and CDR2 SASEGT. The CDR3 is CASSEGASEQYF. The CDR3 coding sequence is TGTGCCAGCAGTGAAGGAGCGTCCGAGCAGTACTTC.

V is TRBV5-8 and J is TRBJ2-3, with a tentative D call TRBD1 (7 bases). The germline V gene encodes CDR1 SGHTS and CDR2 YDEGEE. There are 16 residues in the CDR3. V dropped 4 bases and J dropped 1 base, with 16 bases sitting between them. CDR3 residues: CASSPGGQTGTDTQYF. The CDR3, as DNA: TGTGCCAGCAGCCCCGGGGGACAGACGGGCACAGATACGCAGTATTTT.

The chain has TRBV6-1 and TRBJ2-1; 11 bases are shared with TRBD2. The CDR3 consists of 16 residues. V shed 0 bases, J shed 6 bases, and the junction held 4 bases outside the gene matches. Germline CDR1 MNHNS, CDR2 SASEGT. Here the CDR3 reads CASSEALAGGPNEQFF. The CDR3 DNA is TGTGCCAGCAGTGAAGCGTTAGCGGGAGGGCCCAATGAGCAGTTCTTC.

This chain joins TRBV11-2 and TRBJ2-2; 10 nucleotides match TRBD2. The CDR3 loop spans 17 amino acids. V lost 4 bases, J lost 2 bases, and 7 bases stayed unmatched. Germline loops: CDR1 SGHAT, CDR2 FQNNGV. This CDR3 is CASSSGGTSVNTGELFF. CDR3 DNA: TGTGCCAGCAGCTCCGGAGGGACTAGCGTTAACACCGGGGAGCTGTTTTTT.

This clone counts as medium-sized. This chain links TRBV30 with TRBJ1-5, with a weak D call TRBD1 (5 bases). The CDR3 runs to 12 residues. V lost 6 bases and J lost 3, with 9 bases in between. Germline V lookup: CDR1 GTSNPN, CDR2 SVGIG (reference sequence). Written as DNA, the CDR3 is TGTGCCTGTGACAGTAACAATCAGCCCCAGCATTTT. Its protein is CACDSNNQPQHF.

The CDR3 DNA sequence: TGTGCCAGCATGAGTAGGCGGGAGCCCTCCCATGAGCAGTTCTTC. It encodes CASMSRREPSHEQFF. The V call is TRBV6-5, the J call TRBJ2-1; 7 positions agree with TRBD2. V lost 7 bases, J lost 8 bases, and 14 bases stayed unmatched. Germline loops: CDR1 MNHEY, CDR2 SVGAGI. The CDR3 contains 15 residues.

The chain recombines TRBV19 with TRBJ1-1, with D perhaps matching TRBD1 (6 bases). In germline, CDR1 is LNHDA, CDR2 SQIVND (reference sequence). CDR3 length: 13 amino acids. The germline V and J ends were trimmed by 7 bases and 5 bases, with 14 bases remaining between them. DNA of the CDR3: TGTGCCAGTACCTACGGGGGGCGGACTGAAGCTTTCTTT. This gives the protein CASTYGGRTEAFF. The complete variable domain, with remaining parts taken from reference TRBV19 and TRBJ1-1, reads DGGITQSPKYLFRKEGQNVTLSCEQNLNHDAMYWYRQDPGQGLRLIYYSQIVNDFQKGDIAEGYSVSREKKESFPLTVTSAQKNPTAFYLCASTYGGRTEAFFGQGTRLTVV.

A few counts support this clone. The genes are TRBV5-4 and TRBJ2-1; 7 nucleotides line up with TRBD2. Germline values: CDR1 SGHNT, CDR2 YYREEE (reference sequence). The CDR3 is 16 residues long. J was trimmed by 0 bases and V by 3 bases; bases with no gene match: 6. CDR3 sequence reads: CASSSLGGSSYNEQFF. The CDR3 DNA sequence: TGTGCCAGCAGCTCCCTGGGCGGGAGCTCCTACAATGAGCAGTTCTTC.

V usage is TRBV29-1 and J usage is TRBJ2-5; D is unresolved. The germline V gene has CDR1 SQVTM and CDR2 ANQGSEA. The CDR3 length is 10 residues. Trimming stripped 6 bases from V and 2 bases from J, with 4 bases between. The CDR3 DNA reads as TGCAGCGTCCTTCAAGAGACCCAGTACTTC. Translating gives CSVLQETQYF.

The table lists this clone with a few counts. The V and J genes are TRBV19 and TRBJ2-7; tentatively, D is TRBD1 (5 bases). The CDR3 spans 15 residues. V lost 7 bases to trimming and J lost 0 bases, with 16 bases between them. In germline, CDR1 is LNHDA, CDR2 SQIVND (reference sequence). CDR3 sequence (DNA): TGTGCCAGTACCCCAGGGCAGGCAAGCTCCTACGAGCAGTACTTC. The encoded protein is CASTPGQASSYEQYF. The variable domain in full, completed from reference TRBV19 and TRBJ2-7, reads DGGITQSPKYLFRKEGQNVTLSCEQNLNHDAMYWYRQDPGQGLRLIYYSQIVNDFQKGDIAEGYSVSREKKESFPLTVTSAQKNPTAFYLCASTPGQASSYEQYFGPGTRLTVT.

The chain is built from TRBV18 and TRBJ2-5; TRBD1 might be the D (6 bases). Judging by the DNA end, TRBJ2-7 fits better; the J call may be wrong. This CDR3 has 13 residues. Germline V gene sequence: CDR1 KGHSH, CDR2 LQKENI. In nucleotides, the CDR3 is TGTGCCAGCTCATATCAACAGGGCTACGAGCAGTACTTC. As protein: CASSYQQGYEQYF.

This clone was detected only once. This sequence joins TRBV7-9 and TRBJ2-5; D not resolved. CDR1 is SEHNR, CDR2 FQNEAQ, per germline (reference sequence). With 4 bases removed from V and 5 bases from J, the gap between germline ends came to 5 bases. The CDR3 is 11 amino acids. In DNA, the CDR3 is TGTGCCAGCAGCTCCGCGGAGACCCAGTACTTC. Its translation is CASSSAETQYF.

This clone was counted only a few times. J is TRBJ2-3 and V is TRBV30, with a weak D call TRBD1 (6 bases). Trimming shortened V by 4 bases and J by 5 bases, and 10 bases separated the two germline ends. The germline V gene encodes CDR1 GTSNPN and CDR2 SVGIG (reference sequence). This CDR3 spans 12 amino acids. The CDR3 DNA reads TGTGCCTGGACCATGACAGGAGATACGCAGTATTTT. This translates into CAWTMTGDTQYF.

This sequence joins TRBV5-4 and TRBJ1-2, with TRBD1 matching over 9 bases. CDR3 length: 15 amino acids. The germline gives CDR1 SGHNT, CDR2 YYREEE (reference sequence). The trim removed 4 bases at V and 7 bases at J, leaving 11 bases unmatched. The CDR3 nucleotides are TGTGCCAGCAGCCAGCAGACAGGGGGGGCCCTTGGCTACACCTTC. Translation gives CASSQQTGGALGYTF.

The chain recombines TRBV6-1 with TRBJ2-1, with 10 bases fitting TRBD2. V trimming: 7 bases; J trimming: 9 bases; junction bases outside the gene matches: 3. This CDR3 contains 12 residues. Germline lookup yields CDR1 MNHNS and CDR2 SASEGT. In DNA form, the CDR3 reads TGTGCCAGCACCCGGACTAGCGGTGAGCAGTTCTTC. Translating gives CASTRTSGEQFF.

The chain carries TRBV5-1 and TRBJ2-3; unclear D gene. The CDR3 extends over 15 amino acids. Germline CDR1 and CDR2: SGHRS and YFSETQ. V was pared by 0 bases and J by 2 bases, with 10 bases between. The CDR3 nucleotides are TGCGCCAGCAGCTTGGTTAACCCAGACACAGATACGCAGTATTTT. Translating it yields CASSLVNPDTDTQYF.

DNA of the CDR3: TGCGCCAGCAGCTCAGGGGCGATGAACACTGAAGCTTTCTTT. Translated, it gives CASSSGAMNTEAFF. V gene TRBV5-1 combines with J gene TRBJ1-1; TRBD1 is a possible D gene (6 bases). Germline CDR1 and CDR2: SGHRS and YFSETQ. The CDR3 covers 14 residues. The V gene lost 3 bases and the J gene lost 0 bases, with 9 bases spanning the gap.

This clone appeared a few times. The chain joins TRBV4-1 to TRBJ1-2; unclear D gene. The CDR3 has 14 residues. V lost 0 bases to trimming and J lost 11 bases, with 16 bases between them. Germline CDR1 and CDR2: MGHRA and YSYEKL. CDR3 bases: TGCGCCAGCAGCCAAGATCCTAGCGGGTTGCCTTACACCTTC. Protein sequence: CASSQDPSGLPYTF.

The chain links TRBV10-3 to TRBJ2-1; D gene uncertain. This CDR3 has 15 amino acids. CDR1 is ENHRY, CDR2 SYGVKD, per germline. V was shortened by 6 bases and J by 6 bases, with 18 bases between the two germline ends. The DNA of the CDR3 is TGTGCCATCAGCGCTAGACCGACCATCCTCAATGAGCAGTTCTTC. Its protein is CAISARPTILNEQFF.

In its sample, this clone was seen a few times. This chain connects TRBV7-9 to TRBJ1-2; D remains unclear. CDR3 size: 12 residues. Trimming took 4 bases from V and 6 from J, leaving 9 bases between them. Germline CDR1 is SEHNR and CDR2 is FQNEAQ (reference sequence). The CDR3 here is CASSSPVDGYTF. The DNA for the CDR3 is TGTGCCAGCAGCTCTCCTGTCGATGGCTACACCTTC.

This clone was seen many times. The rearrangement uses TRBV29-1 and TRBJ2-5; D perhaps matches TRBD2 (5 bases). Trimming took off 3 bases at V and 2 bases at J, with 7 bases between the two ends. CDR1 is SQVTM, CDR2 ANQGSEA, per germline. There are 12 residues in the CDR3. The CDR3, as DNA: TGCAGCGTTGACACGGGGCAAGAGACCCAGTACTTC. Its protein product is CSVDTGQETQYF.

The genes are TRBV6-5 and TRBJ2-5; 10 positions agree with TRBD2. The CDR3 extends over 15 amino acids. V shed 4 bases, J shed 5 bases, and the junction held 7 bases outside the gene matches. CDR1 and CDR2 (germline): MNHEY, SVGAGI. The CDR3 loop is CASSSQRGGPETQYF. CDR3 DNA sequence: TGTGCCAGCAGTTCTCAGCGGGGGGGCCCGGAGACCCAGTACTTC.

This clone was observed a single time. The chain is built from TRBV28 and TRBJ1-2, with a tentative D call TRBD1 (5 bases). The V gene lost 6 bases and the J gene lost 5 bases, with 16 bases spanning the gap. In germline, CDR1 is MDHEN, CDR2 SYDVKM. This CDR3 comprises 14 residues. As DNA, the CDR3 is TGTGCCAGCAGGCCACAGGACCCAGCTTATGGCTACACCTTC. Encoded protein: CASRPQDPAYGYTF.

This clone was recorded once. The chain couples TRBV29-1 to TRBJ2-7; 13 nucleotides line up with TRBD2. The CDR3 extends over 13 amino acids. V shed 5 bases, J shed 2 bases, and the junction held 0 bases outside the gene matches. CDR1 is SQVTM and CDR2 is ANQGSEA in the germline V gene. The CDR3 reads CSVTSGGAYEQYF. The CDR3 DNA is TGCAGCGTTACTAGCGGGGGGGCCTACGAGCAGTACTTC.